This TCR beta chain came from a study of immune cell composition in non-small cell lung cancer. Study as a whole: Lung adenocarcinoma or squamous carcinoma made up most tumours. Study-level findings and limits: Adenocarcinomas with higher top tumour-associated clone frequency had more reactive TILs.

Germline CDR1 and CDR2: WSHSY and SAAADI. The CDR3 covers 12 residues. V was trimmed by 3 bases and J by 7 bases, leaving 9 bases between them. A remark on this clone: Its antigen is unknown.

Repertoires were generated with immunoSEQ multiplex PCR, while TCRdb's copy carries only in-frame clones and drops some. The sample records about 5,900 clones, 70% to 90% being singletons. Normal lung was taken at the farthest possible site, at least 3 cm from tumour. Frozen unsorted single-cell suspensions supplied the genomic DNA. Sequenced material: non-adjacent lung tissue. The chain couples TRBV10-2 to TRBJ1-2; D gene ambiguous. This clonotype originated in a human donor with non-small cell lung cancer. CDR3 nucleotides: TGCGCCAGCAGTGAACGGGGTTTTGGCTACACCTTC. This codes for CASSERGFGYTF.